The present T cell receptor (beta chain) was sequenced within a study of beta chain features in type 1 diabetes. Background on the study: In all, 107,917,701 sorted cells from all samples were analyzed. Regarding the study as a whole: Although PCR might favor shorter templates, it would do so equally in patients and controls. Sequencing the cDNA could make cells with high TCR expression show up more than they should. For Type 1 diabetes patients, all four CD4+ subsets carried TCRB CDR3s that were moderately but significantly shorter.

All of the isolated RNA was reverse transcribed, so expressed TCRB transcripts were sequenced. Only in-frame clones appear in the TCRdb table, and some are missing; sequencing was by immunoSEQ multiplex PCR. The table lists roughly 260,000 clones, roughly 22% of them singletons. Naive, central memory, regulatory and stem cell-like memory cells within the CD4+ compartment were sorted using CD45RO/CCR7/CD25/CD127/CD95/CD27. This clone was detected a few times. Its specificity is unknown. Germline CDR1 is SGHTA and CDR2 is FQGNSA. V lost 5 bases, J lost 5 bases, and 8 bases stayed unmatched. CDR3 size: 14 residues.

Input material: naive CD4+ T cells from blood. The clonotype was recovered from a woman between 40 and 55 years old with type 1 diabetes. The V and J genes are TRBV7-2 and TRBJ2-7; 8 nucleotides agree with TRBD1. In DNA, the CDR3 is TGTGCCAGCAGCCCGACAGGGGCAGTAAACGAGCAGTACTTC. It codes for CASSPTGAVNEQYF.